This is a list of T cell receptor beta chains from one sample in a study of blood T cell repertoires in COVID-19. Clones were read by immunoSEQ multiplex PCR, and TCRdb kept only the in-frame ones, dropping some. Altogether about half a million clones are present, approximately 85% being singletons, with the ten largest covering 3.2%. The sequencing input was peripheral blood. These receptors all stem from a human donor in a cohort sampled during active COVID-19. Both conserved end residues are part of each CDR3. The D gene is left open where the match is weak. For some rows the clone size is stated as once, few or many, or as a class when expanded; others skip it.

D	size	V	J	DNA	CDR3
TRBD2	NA	TRBV30	TRBJ2-7	TGTGCCTGGAGTTCCCCCGGGACTAGTATATGGGAGCAGTACTTC	CAWSSPGTSIWEQYF
TRBD2	NA	TRBV4-3	TRBJ2-1	TGCGCCAGCAGCAGGACTAGCGCTTACAATGAGCAGTTCTTC	CASSRTSAYNEQFF
NA	NA	TRBV11-3	TRBJ2-5	TGTGCCAGCAGCTTCCAGGGGCCCCAAGAGACCCAGTACTTC	CASSFQGPQETQYF
TRBD1	NA	TRBV5-1	TRBJ1-2	TGCGCCAGCAGCCCGGGACAGGGGGCCCAAGGCTACACCTTC	CASSPGQGAQGYTF
TRBD2	NA	TRBV27	TRBJ2-7	TGTGCCAGCAGTCGGCTAGCGGTCTACGAGCAGTACTTC	CASSRLAVYEQYF
TRBD2	few	TRBV11-3	TRBJ2-3	TGTGCCAGCAGCTTAGACTGGACTACTAGCGGGAGATCGACAGATACGCAGTATTTT	CASSLDWTTSGRSTDTQYF
NA	NA	TRBV6-5	TRBJ1-2	TGTGCCAGCAGTTACTCGGGGGGGCTTTATGGCTACACCTTC	CASSYSGGLYGYTF
TRBD1	once	TRBV2	TRBJ2-7	TGTGCCAGCACCCGACAGGGCTACGAGCAGTACTTC	CASTRQGYEQYF
NA	NA	TRBV19	TRBJ2-1	TGTGCCAGTAGTGCAGGGGACGCCTACAATGAGCAGTTCTTC	CASSAGDAYNEQFF
TRBD1	NA	TRBV19	TRBJ1-2	TGTGCCAGTCGACAGGGGCTCTATGGCTACACCTTC	CASRQGLYGYTF
NA	NA	TRBV3-1/TRBV3-2	TRBJ1-3	TGTGCCAGCAGCCAAGTAAGAGGAAGCTCTGGAAACACCATATATTTT	CASSQVRGSSGNTIYF
NA	NA	TRBV28	TRBJ1-3	TGTGCCACCAATCCGGGGAGGAGGCTTCTTACTGGAAACACCATATATTTT	CATNPGRRLLTGNTIYF
NA	NA	TRBV27	TRBJ1-1	TGTGCCAGCAGTCGACGTGAGGCCGTGGCGGGAGCTTTCTTT	CASSRREAVAGAFF
TRBD2	NA	TRBV19	TRBJ2-1	TGTGCCACCCATAAAGCGGGAACGTTCTACAATGAGCAGTTCTTC	CATHKAGTFYNEQFF
NA	NA	TRBV3-1/TRBV3-2	TRBJ1-2	TGTGCCAGCAGCCAAGTCCACCGGGACTCCTATGGCTACACCTTC	CASSQVHRDSYGYTF
NA	NA	TRBV6-5	TRBJ2-7	TGTGCCAGCAGAATCGGGACACTCTACGAGCAGTACTTC	CASRIGTLYEQYF
NA	NA	TRBV6-5	TRBJ2-7	TGTGCCAGCAGTTACTCAGGGCAGGGTAGGTACGAGCAGTACTTC	CASSYSGQGRYEQYF
TRBD2	many	TRBV19	TRBJ2-3	TGTGCCAGTAGCCTCGGGAGACTAGCGACAGAAGGGCCAGATACGCAGTATTTT	CASSLGRLATEGPDTQYF
TRBD1	NA	TRBV19	TRBJ1-1	TGTGCCAGTAGTATGGGGACAGGTATAGGGGACACTGAAGCTTTCTTT	CASSMGTGIGDTEAFF
NA	NA	TRBV7-9	TRBJ2-7	TGTGCCAGCAGCCGGCCGGTCCCTAGCGAGCAGTACTTC	CASSRPVPSEQYF
NA	NA	TRBV30	TRBJ2-2	TGTGCCTGGAGGACAACTATAGGGGAACCCGGGGAGCTGTTTTTT	CAWRTTIGEPGELFF
NA	NA	TRBV5-1	TRBJ1-2	TGCGCCAGCAGCTTTGTGAACTCCGAGAGGGATGGCTACACCTTC	CASSFVNSERDGYTF
NA	NA	TRBV7-3	TRBJ2-1	TGTGCCAGCAGCCTAGGACGGGGTGGGAGCTCCTACAATGAGCAGTTCTTC	CASSLGRGGSSYNEQFF
TRBD1	NA	TRBV10-3	TRBJ1-3	TGTGCCACTGGACAGGGGGTAGAGGGAAACACCATATATTTT	CATGQGVEGNTIYF
NA	few	TRBV2	TRBJ2-1	TGTGCCAGCAGTGAGCGGGTCAATGAGCAGTTCTTC	CASSERVNEQFF
TRBD1	NA	TRBV3-1/TRBV3-2	TRBJ2-4	TGTGCCAGCAGCCAAGTAAGACAGGGTGGAACCAAAAACATTCAGTACTTC	CASSQVRQGGTKNIQYF
NA	NA	TRBV7-2	TRBJ2-1	TGTGCCAGCAGCTTAGGGCGGGGCTACAATGAGCAGTTCTTC	CASSLGRGYNEQFF
NA	NA	TRBV11-2	TRBJ2-2	TGTGCCAGCAGCTTACGGTTGGCGGGTGACACCGGGGAGCTGTTTTTT	CASSLRLAGDTGELFF
TRBD1	NA	TRBV27	TRBJ1-1	TGTGCCAGCAGTCTCCAGGGGGGAAGGACTGAAGCTTTCTTT	CASSLQGGRTEAFF
NA	NA	TRBV7-8	TRBJ1-2	TGTGCCAGCAGCTTAGCGGCGGCCTATGGCTACACCTTC	CASSLAAAYGYTF
NA	NA	TRBV3-1/TRBV3-2	TRBJ2-4	TGTGCCAGCGGGTGGGCAAGTAGCAAAAACATTCAGTACTTC	CASGWASSKNIQYF
TRBD1	NA	TRBV6-6	TRBJ2-1	TGTGCCAGCAGCTCTGAAAGGGGGCCTTACAATGAGCAGTTCTTC	CASSSERGPYNEQFF
NA	once	TRBV6-2/TRBV6-3	TRBJ2-1	TGTGCCAGCAGTTACAGAGGTGACCATCCCTACAATGAGCAGTTCTTC	CASSYRGDHPYNEQFF
TRBD1	NA	TRBV19	TRBJ2-6	TGTGCCAGTAGTTTGGACAGGGCCGGGGCCAACGTCCTGACTTTC	CASSLDRAGANVLTF
NA	NA	TRBV5-6	TRBJ1-2	TGTGCCAGCAGCTTGCCTGAAGGGAGGGATGGCTACACCTTC	CASSLPEGRDGYTF
TRBD2	NA	TRBV19	TRBJ2-3	TGTGCCAGTAGTATCCCCACGACTAGCGGGAGTGCAGATACGCAGTATTTT	CASSIPTTSGSADTQYF
TRBD2	few	TRBV19	TRBJ2-5	TGTGCCAGTAGTATCCCCGGGGGGGAGACCCAGTACTTC	CASSIPGGETQYF
TRBD1	NA	TRBV19	TRBJ2-7	TGTGCCAGTAGCCAGACCGGGACAGGCTACGAGCAGTACTTC	CASSQTGTGYEQYF
TRBD1	NA	TRBV19	TRBJ2-7	TGTGCCAGTAGTTCTCGGACAGGCTCCTACGAGCAGTACTTC	CASSSRTGSYEQYF
NA	NA	TRBV27	TRBJ1-1	TGTGCCAGCAGCCCGACCACAGGGCTTGAAGCTTTCTTT	CASSPTTGLEAFF
NA	NA	TRBV7-9	TRBJ1-2	TGTGCCAGCAGCTTAGGGCAGGGTGGCTACACCTTC	CASSLGQGGYTF
NA	NA	TRBV30	TRBJ1-5	TGTGCCTGGAGTGTAAACGCAGGGTGGCAGCCCCAGCATTTT	CAWSVNAGWQPQHF
TRBD2	NA	TRBV6-7	TRBJ2-1	TGTGCCAGCAGTTATTCAAACGGGGGGAACTACAATGAGCAGTTCTTC	CASSYSNGGNYNEQFF
NA	NA	TRBV21-1	TRBJ1-5	TGTGCCATCTCTCGGGACAGCCCGTCCGTGAGCAATCAGCCCCAGCATTTT	CAISRDSPSVSNQPQHF
TRBD1	NA	TRBV7-2	TRBJ1-2	TGTGCCAGCAGCGCCGGGGACAGGTCGACCTACACCTTC	CASSAGDRSTYTF
NA	NA	TRBV7-9	TRBJ1-3	TGTGCCAGCAGCCGAGGACAGATATCTCGAGGCACCATATATTTT	CASSRGQISRGTIYF
NA	NA	TRBV2	TRBJ1-2	TGTGCCAGCAACAGGAATAACTATGGCTACACCTTC	CASNRNNYGYTF
NA	once	TRBV7-8	TRBJ2-5	TGTGCCAGCAGCTTAGTCCGGGACACCCCCAGGGAGACCCAGTACTTC	CASSLVRDTPRETQYF
TRBD1	NA	TRBV7-9	TRBJ1-1	TGTGCCAGCAGCCGACAGGGAAAGGTCACTGAAGCTTTCTTT	CASSRQGKVTEAFF
NA	NA	TRBV5-1	TRBJ2-5	TGCGCCAGCAAGGGTAGCACCGGACTGAGTCAAGAGACCCAGTACTTC	CASKGSTGLSQETQYF
NA	NA	TRBV24-1	TRBJ2-7	TGTGCCACCAGTGATTTGCGGTATTGGAACCGGGACAACTCCTACGAGCAGTACTTC	CATSDLRYWNRDNSYEQYF
TRBD1	NA	TRBV12-3/TRBV12-4	TRBJ2-5	TGTGCCAGTGGACAGGGGGCAACGGAGACCCAGTACTTC	CASGQGATETQYF
TRBD2	NA	TRBV5-1	TRBJ2-1	TGCGCCAGCAGCCTGCCCAGCGGGAGTTTTAATGAGCAGTTCTTC	CASSLPSGSFNEQFF
TRBD2	NA	TRBV10-3	TRBJ2-1	TGTGCCATCAGTGAGATAGCGGGGGGTGGCAATGAGCAGTTCTTC	CAISEIAGGGNEQFF
NA	NA	TRBV5-1	TRBJ2-2	TGCGCCAGCAGCTTGAGGCCGGAGCCGAACACCGGGGAGCTGTTTTTT	CASSLRPEPNTGELFF